This paragraph reports one T cell receptor (beta chain). The length of the CDR3 is 16 residues. CDR1 and CDR2 (germline): SGHAT, FQNNGV. V was cut by 0 bases and J by 8 bases, with 19 bases left in between. The data stem from a study of blood T cells in healthy people across ages. PCR was performed a second time for about 6 to 11 cycles using a sample-barcoded 5' primer and a J-beta primer mix. In TCRdb, the 5' RACE reads were re-called with MiXCR into one record per CDR3 protein. The sample lists under 1 million distinct CDR3 sequences; around 45% were seen once. Sequencing used blood. The sequence came from a man aged 55 to 69 in good health. The gene calls are TRBV11-2 and TRBJ1-2; D possibly corresponds to TRBD1 (5 bases). The CDR3 region is CASSLDSEGRGYGYTF. The CDR3 DNA reads TGTGCCAGCAGCTTAGATAGCGAGGGGCGCGGGTACGGCTACACCTTC.